This entry describes one TCR beta chain. The repertoire was sequenced with immunoSEQ multiplex PCR; TCRdb's copy has only in-frame clones and lacks some. The sample consists of fewer than 400,000 clones, more than 75% of them appearing once. This sample is drawn from a study of blood T cell repertoires in COVID-19. Study information: The United States, Italy and Spain supplied acute and convalescent COVID-19 samples.

This CDR3 spans 16 amino acids. From germline, CDR1 is KGHDR and CDR2 SFDVKD. The ends lost 6 bases at V and 3 bases at J; junction bases unmatched: 7. This TCR came from a human donor in a cohort sampled during active COVID-19. The chain couples TRBV24-1 to TRBJ2-1, with 10 bases identical to TRBD2. Material: peripheral blood. CDR3 sequence (DNA): TGTGCCACCAGTTCTAGCGGGAGTGGGAACTACAATGAGCAGTTCTTC. Its protein product is CATSSSGSGNYNEQFF.